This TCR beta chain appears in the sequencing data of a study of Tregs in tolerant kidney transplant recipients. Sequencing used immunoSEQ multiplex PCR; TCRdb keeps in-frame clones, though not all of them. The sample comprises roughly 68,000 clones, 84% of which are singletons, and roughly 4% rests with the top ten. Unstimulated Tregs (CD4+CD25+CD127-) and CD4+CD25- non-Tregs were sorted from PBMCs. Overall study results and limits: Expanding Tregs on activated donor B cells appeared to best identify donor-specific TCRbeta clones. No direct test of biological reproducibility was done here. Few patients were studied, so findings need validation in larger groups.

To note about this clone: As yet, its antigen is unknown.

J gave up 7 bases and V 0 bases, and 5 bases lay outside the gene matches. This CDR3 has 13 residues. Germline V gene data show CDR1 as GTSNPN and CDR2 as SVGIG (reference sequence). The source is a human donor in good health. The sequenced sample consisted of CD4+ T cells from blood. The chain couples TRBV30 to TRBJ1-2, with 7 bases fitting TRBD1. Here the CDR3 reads CAWSVNRGSGYTF. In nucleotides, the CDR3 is TGTGCCTGGAGTGTAAACAGGGGAAGTGGCTACACCTTC.